There are a few counts of the clone carrying this T cell receptor (beta chain). The data stem from a study of graft-versus-host responses after intestinal transplantation. Turning to the study itself: The whole recipient group had anti-thymocyte globulin induction followed by tacrolimus and steroids for 2 to 3 years. Whole-study results and caveats: Peak GvH clone levels in circulation were associated with early post-transplant HvG declines. Individuals who had graft-donor T cell macrochimerism had allografts that showed high graft-versus-host to host-versus-graft clonal ratios.

V shed 7 bases and J shed 0 bases, with 13 bases lying between them. CDR1 is MNHEY and CDR2 is SMNVEV in the germline V gene (reference sequence). The CDR3 runs to 15 residues. Profiling relied on immunoSEQ multiplex PCR, and the TCRdb table lists in-frame clones only, not all of them. Of roughly 20,000 clones in the sample, 50% to 70% were seen once. With about 200,000 irradiated, violet-dye-labeled stimulator cells, about 200,000 CFSE-labeled responder cells were plated. The receptor was isolated from a human patient who received an intestinal transplant. The gene calls are TRBV27 and TRBJ2-4, with a possible D match to TRBD2 (5 bases). Specimen: alloreactive CD4+ T cells from a mixed lymphocyte reaction culture, collected before intestinal transplant. The subset was: CFSE-low proliferating T cells sorted from roughly 6-day pre-transplant mixed lymphocyte reaction (GvH or HvG direction). The CDR3 DNA reads as TGTGCCAGCACTCCTACCGGGGTAGCCAAAAACATTCAGTACTTC. This codes for CASTPTGVAKNIQYF.